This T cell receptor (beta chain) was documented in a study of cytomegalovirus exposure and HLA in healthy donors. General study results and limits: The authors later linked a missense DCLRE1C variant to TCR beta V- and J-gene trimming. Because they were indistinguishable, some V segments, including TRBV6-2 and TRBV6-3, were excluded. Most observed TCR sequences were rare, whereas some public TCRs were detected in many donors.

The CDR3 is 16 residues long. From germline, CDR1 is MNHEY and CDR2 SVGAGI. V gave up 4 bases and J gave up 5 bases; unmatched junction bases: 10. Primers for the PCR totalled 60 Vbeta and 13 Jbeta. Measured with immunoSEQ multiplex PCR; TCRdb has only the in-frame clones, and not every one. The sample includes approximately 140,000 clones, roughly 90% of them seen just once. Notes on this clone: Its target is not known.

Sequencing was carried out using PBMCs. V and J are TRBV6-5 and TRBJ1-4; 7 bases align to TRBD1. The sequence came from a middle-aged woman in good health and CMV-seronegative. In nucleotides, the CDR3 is TGTGCCAGCAGTTCCCCTTTTACAGGGGACAATGAAAAACTGTTTTTT. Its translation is CASSSPFTGDNEKLFF.